The table lists the clone carrying this T cell receptor beta chain with a few counts. As yet, its antigen is unknown. One base away lies a much larger clone, so this may be a sequencing read error. The data were obtained in a study of blood T cells in healthy people across ages. Each donor's blood draw was around 10 milliliters of peripheral blood. Combining a sample-barcoded 5' primer with a J-beta primer mix, a second PCR ran for 7 to 11 cycles. TCRdb re-analysed the 5' RACE reads in MiXCR, keeping a single row per CDR3 protein. The sample records about 970,000 distinct CDR3 sequences, just over 50% being singletons. Trimming removed 5 bases at V and 5 bases at J, with 14 bases between. The CDR3 contains 14 residues. Per the germline V gene, CDR1 is SGHTA and CDR2 is FQGNSA. Study results and caveats: In older individuals, TCR beta diversity per million T cells was lower, falling roughly linearly with age. Any conclusive comparison of naive versus antigen-experienced cells was prevented by using unsorted PBMCs. The donors' CMV status was not determined, possibly confounding changes in expanded clonotypes.

Sequencing was performed on blood. The J gene is TRBJ2-3, the V gene TRBV7-2, with TRBD2 as a possible D gene (5 bases). The source of this sequence is a woman aged 60-75 years in good health. The CDR3 coding sequence is TGTGCCAGCAGCGTGGGTTACGGGGAAGATACGCAGTATTTT. It is translated as CASSVGYGEDTQYF.